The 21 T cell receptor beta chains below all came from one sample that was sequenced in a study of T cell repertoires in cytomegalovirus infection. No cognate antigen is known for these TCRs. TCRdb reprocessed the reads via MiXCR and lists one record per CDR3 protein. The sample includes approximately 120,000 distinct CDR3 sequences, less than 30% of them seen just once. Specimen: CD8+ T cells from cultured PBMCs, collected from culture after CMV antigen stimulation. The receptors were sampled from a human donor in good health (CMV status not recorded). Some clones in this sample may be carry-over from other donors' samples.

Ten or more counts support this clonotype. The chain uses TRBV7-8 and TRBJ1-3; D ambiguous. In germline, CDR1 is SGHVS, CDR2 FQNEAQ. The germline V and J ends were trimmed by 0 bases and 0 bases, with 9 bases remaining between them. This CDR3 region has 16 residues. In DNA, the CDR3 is TGTGCCAGCAGCTTAGCGCAGGTGCCCTCTGGAAACACCATATATTTT. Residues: CASSLAQVPSGNTIYF. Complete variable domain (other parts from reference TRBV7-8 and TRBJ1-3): GAGVSQSPRYKVAKRGQDVALRCDPISGHVSLFWYQQALGQGPEFLTYFQNEAQLDKSGLPSDRFFAERPEGSVSTLKIQRTQQEDSAVYLCASSLAQVPSGNTIYFGEGSWLTVV.

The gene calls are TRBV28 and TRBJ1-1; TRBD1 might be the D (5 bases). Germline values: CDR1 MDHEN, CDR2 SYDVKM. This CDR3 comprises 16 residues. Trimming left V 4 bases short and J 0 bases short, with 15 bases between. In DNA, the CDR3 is TGTGCCAGCAGTTCGGGGACTGTTTTCATGAACACTGAAGCTTTCTTT. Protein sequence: CASSSGTVFMNTEAFF.

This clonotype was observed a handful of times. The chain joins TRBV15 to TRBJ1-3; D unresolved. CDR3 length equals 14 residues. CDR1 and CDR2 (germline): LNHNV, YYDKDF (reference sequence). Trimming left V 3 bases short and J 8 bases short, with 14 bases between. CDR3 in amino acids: CATSSGRPRDTIYF. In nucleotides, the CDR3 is TGTGCCACCAGCAGTGGCCGTCCCCGGGACACCATATATTTT.

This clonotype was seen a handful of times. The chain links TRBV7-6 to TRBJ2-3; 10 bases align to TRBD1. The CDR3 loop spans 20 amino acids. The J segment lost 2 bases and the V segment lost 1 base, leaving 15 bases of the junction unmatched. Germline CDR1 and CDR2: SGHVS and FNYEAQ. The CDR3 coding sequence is TGTGCCAGCAGCTTAGGGTTCATTGGGACAGGGGATTCTATCACAGATACGCAGTATTTT. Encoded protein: CASSLGFIGTGDSITDTQYF.

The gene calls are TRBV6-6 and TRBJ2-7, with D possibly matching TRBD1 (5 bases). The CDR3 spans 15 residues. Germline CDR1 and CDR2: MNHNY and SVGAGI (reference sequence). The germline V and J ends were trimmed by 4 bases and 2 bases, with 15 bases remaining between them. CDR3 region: CASSSGAGLAYEQYF. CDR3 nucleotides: TGTGCCAGCAGTTCTGGAGCAGGGTTAGCCTACGAGCAGTACTTC.

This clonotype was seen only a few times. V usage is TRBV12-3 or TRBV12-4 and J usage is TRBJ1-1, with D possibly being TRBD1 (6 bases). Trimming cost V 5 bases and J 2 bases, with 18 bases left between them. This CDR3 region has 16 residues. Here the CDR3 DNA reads TGTGCCAGCAGTGGTGCGGACAGCCCCTTAAACACTGAAGCTTTCTTT. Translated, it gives CASSGADSPLNTEAFF.

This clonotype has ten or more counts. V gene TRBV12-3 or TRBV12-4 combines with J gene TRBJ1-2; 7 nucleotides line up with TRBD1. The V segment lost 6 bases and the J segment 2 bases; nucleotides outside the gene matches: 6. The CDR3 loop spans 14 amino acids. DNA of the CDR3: TGTGCCAGCAGCGCAGCGGGACAGAACTATGGCTACACCTTC. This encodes CASSAAGQNYGYTF.

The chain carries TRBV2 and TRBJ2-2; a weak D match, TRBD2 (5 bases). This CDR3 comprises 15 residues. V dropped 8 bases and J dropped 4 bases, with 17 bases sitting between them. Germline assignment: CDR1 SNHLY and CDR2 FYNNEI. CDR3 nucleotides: TGTGCCAGCGGCGAGGGTTTAGGAGGCACCGGGGAGCTGTTTTTT. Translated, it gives CASGEGLGGTGELFF.

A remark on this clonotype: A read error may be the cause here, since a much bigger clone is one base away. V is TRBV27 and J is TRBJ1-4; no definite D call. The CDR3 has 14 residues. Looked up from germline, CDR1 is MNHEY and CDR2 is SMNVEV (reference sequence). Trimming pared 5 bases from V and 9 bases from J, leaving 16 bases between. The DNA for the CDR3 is TGTGCCAGCAGTCCCACGGGGTCCGATAAAAAACTGTTTTTT. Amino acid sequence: CASSPTGSDKKLFF. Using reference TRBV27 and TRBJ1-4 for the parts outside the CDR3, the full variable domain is EAQVTQNPRYLITVTGKKLTVTCSQNMNHEYMSWYRQDPGLGLRQIYYSMNVEVTDKGDVPEGYKVSRKEKRNFPLILESPSPNQTSLYFCASSPTGSDKKLFFGSGTQLSVL.

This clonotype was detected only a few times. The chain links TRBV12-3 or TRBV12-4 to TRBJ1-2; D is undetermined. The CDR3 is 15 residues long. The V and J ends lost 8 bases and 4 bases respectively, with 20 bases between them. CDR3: CASSTSAGSGYGYTF. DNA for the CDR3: TGTGCCAGCTCGACAAGCGCGGGTAGTGGCTATGGCTACACCTTC.

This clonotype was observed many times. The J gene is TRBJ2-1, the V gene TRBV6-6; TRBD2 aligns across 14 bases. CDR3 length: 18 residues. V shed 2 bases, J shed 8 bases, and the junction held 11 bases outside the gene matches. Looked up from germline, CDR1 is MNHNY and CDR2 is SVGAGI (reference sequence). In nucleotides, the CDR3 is TGTGCCAGCAGTTACAGGACTAGCGGGGGGCACCTTACTGATGAGCAGTTCTTC. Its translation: CASSYRTSGGHLTDEQFF.

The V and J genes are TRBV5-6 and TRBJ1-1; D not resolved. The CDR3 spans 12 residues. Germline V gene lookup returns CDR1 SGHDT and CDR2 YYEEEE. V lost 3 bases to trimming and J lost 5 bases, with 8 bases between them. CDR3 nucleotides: TGTGCCAGCAGCTCCGACGGGACTGAAGCTTTCTTT. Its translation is CASSSDGTEAFF. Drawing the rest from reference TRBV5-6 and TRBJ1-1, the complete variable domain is DAGVTQSPTHLIKTRGQQVTLRCSPKSGHDTVSWYQQALGQGPQFIFQYYEEEERQRGNFPDRFSGHQFPNYSSELNVNALLLGDSALYLCASSSDGTEAFFGQGTRLTVV.

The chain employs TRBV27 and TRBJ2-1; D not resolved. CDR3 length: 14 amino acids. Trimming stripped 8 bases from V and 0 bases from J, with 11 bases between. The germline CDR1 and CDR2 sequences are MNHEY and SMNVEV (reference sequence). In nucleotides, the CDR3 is TGTGCCAGCGAGGCTGTATCCTCCTACAATGAGCAGTTCTTC. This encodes CASEAVSSYNEQFF.

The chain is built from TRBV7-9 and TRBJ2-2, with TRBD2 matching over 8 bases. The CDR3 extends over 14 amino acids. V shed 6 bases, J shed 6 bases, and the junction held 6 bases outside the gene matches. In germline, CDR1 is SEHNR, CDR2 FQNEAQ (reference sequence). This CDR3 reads CASSQGLAPGELFF. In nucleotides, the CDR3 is TGTGCCAGCAGTCAAGGACTAGCCCCCGGGGAGCTGTTTTTT.

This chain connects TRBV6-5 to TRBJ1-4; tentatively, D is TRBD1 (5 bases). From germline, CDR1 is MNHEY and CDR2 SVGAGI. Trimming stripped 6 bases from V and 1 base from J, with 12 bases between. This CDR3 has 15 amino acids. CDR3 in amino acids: CASRGAFRTNEKLFF. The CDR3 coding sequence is TGTGCCAGCAGAGGGGCTTTCAGAACTAATGAAAAACTGTTTTTT.

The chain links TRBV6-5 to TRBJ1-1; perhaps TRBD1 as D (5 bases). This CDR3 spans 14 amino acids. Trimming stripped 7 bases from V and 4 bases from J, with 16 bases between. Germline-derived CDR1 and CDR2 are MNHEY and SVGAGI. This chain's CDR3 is CASTWGSGPTEAFF. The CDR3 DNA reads TGTGCCAGCACCTGGGGTTCAGGGCCCACTGAAGCTTTCTTT.

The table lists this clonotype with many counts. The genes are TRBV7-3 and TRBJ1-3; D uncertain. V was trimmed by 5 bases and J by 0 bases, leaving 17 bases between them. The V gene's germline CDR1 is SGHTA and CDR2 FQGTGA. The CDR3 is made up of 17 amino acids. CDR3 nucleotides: TGTGCCAGCAGCCCCATCGCCGGATCGGTCTCTGGAAACACCATATATTTT. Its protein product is CASSPIAGSVSGNTIYF.

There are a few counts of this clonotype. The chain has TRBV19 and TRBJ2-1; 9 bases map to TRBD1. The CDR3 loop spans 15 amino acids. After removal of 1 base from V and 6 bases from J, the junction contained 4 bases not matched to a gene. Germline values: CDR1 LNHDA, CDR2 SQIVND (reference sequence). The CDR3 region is CASSIATGGLNEQFF. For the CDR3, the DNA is TGTGCCAGTAGTATAGCGACAGGGGGACTCAATGAGCAGTTCTTC.

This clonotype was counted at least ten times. The CDR3 sequence: CASSLTGTGELFF. DNA of the CDR3: TGTGCCAGCAGCTTGACGGGTACCGGGGAGCTGTTTTTT. The rearrangement links TRBV7-2 to TRBJ2-2; D is undetermined. Germline V gives CDR1 SGHTA, CDR2 FQGNSA. V was shortened by 3 bases and J by 5 bases, with 7 bases between the two germline ends. The CDR3 loop spans 13 amino acids.

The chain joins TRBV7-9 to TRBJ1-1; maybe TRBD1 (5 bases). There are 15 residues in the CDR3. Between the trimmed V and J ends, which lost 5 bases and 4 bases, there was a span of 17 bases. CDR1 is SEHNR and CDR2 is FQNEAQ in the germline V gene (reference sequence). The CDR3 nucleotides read TGTGCCAGCAGCGGGGTAACAGGTTCGGGCACTGAAGCTTTCTTT. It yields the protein CASSGVTGSGTEAFF. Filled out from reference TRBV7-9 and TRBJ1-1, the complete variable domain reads DTGVSQNPRHKITKRGQNVTFRCDPISEHNRLYWYRQTLGQGPEFLTYFQNEAQLEKSRLLSDRFSAERPKGSFSTLEIQRTEQGDSAMYLCASSGVTGSGTEAFFGQGTRLTVV.

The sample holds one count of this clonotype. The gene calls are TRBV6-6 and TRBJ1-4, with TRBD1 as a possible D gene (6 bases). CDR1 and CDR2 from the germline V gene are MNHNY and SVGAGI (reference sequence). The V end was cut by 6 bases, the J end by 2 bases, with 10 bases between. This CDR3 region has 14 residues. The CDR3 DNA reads TGTGCCAGCAGCCCCACAGGGACTAATGAAAAACTGTTTTTT. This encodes CASSPTGTNEKLFF.